Each of the 29 T cell receptor beta chains below was sequenced from the same sample in a study of metastatic and nonmetastatic thyroid tumors. All patients were untreated before thyroid surgery. TCRdb reprocessed the PCR reads using MiXCR. The sample carries about 41,000 clones, 25% to 30% recorded once. Sequencing was carried out using blood. Receptors were obtained from a male donor with papillary thyroid cancer or a benign thyroid nodule (not recorded which). Some clones in this sample may be carry-over from other donors' samples.

This clone was observed at least ten times. Mismatch with germline at one junction end may stem from a read error. The rearrangement uses TRBV27 and TRBJ1-5; the D is unclear. From germline, CDR1 is MNHEY and CDR2 SMNVEV (reference sequence). The CDR3 sequence is 13 residues long. As DNA, the CDR3 is TGTGCCAGCAGTTTCTATAGCCATCAGCCCCAGCATTTT. Protein sequence: CASSFYSHQPQHF.

The chain links TRBV28 to TRBJ1-5, with D perhaps matching TRBD1 (5 bases). Deletions cut 4 bases from V and 1 base from J, with 8 bases between. The CDR3 spans 14 residues. Germline V CDR1 and CDR2: MDHEN, SYDVKM. CDR3 nucleotide sequence: TGTGCCAGCAGTTCCGGGGGAAGCAATCAGCCCCAGCATTTT. Translation: CASSSGGSNQPQHF.

The chain combines TRBV19 with TRBJ1-5; D gene uncertain. Germline V lookup: CDR1 LNHDA, CDR2 SQIVND (reference sequence). This CDR3 has 14 residues. The germline V and J ends were trimmed by 3 bases and 5 bases, with 11 bases remaining between them. CDR3 sequence (DNA): TGTGCCAGTAGTATTGTCGGCGTGTATCAGCCCCAGCATTTT. Residues: CASSIVGVYQPQHF.

The gene calls are TRBV18 and TRBJ2-7; D is unclear. CDR1 is KGHSH, CDR2 LQKENI, per germline. V was pared by 3 bases and J by 5 bases, with 20 bases between. The CDR3 length is 16 residues. CDR3 region: CASSPSLTWTENEQYF. CDR3 in DNA: TGTGCCAGCTCACCTAGCCTTACATGGACGGAAAACGAGCAGTACTTC. Variable domain in full (rest from reference TRBV18 and TRBJ2-7): NAGVMQNPRHLVRRRGQEARLRCSPMKGHSHVYWYRQLPEEGLKFMVYLQKENIIDESGMPKERFSAEFPKEGPSILRIQQVVRGDSAAYFCASSPSLTWTENEQYFGPGTRLTVT.

This clone occurred many times. The V gene is TRBV7-9, the J gene TRBJ1-1; no clear D. This CDR3 region has 11 residues. CDR1 SEHNR and CDR2 FQNEAQ come from the germline V gene (reference sequence). V lost 5 bases and J lost 11, with 12 bases in between. The CDR3 DNA is TGTGCCAGCAGCCTACTCGAGGAGGCTTTCTTT. As protein: CASSLLEEAFF.

Ten or more counts support this clone. The chain combines TRBV24-1 with TRBJ1-5; D is ambiguous. V was clipped by 0 bases and J by 3 bases, with 5 bases between them. The CDR3 contains 14 residues. In germline, CDR1 is KGHDR, CDR2 SFDVKD. The CDR3 nucleotides are TGTGCCACCAGTGATTTGTCAATCAATCAGCCCCAGCATTTT. It yields the protein CATSDLSINQPQHF.

The chain employs TRBV20-1 and TRBJ2-7; D is unresolved. V was trimmed by 6 bases and J by 4 bases, leaving 13 bases between them. CDR3 length equals 12 residues. The V gene's germline CDR1 is DFQATT and CDR2 SNEGSKA (reference sequence). The CDR3 reads CSALDGPYEQYF. Here the CDR3 DNA reads TGCAGTGCGCTTGACGGACCTTACGAGCAGTACTTC.

By sample fraction, this clone is medium-sized. J is TRBJ1-1 and V is TRBV15; D is undetermined. CDR1 and CDR2 from the germline V gene are LNHNV and YYDKDF (reference sequence). Trimming removed 2 bases at V and 6 bases at J, with 7 bases between. The CDR3 is 12 amino acids. The CDR3 DNA sequence: TGTGCCACCAGCAGAATGGGGTCTGAAGCTTTCTTT. Amino acid sequence: CATSRMGSEAFF.

The chain is built from TRBV28 and TRBJ2-1; tentatively, D is TRBD2 (6 bases). Trimming pared 5 bases from V and 0 bases from J, leaving 14 bases between. This CDR3 spans 16 amino acids. Germline V gives CDR1 MDHEN, CDR2 SYDVKM. The CDR3 loop is CASSGTHPSSYNEQFF. The CDR3 nucleotides are TGTGCCAGCAGTGGGACTCACCCGAGCTCCTACAATGAGCAGTTCTTC.

This clone came up many times. The sample contains more than one DNA sequence encoding this CDR3. The V gene is TRBV9, the J gene TRBJ2-1; 8 bases map to TRBD2. Germline loops: CDR1 SGDLS, CDR2 YYNGEE. There are 14 residues in the CDR3. J was trimmed by 7 bases and V by 6 bases; bases with no gene match: 9. The CDR3: CASTHGGAANEQFF. The CDR3, as DNA: TGTGCCAGCACCCACGGGGGGGCAGCTAATGAGCAGTTCTTC.

V is TRBV5-1 and J is TRBJ2-3; no clear D. The ends were cut back, 5 bases at V and 0 bases at J, with 10 bases in the middle. Germline V gene sequence: CDR1 SGHRS, CDR2 YFSETQ. CDR3 length: 14 amino acids. In DNA, the CDR3 is TGCGCCAGCAGTTGGACCCTTAGCACAGATACGCAGTATTTT. The encoded protein is CASSWTLSTDTQYF.

In its sample, this clone was seen a few times. CDR3 residues: CATSRGDRLNTEAFF. The CDR3 coding sequence is TGTGCCACCAGCAGAGGTGACAGATTGAACACTGAAGCTTTCTTT. This sequence joins TRBV15 and TRBJ1-1, with a tentative D call TRBD1 (5 bases). The V end was cut by 1 base, the J end by 0 bases, with 9 bases between. The CDR3 sequence is 15 residues long. Germline loops: CDR1 LNHNV, CDR2 YYDKDF (reference sequence).

There are many counts of this clone. The chain combines TRBV6-1 with TRBJ2-1; D is perhaps TRBD1 (6 bases). The V and J ends lost 6 bases and 5 bases respectively, with 14 bases between them. Germline CDR1 MNHNS, CDR2 SASEGT. This CDR3 comprises 14 residues. The CDR3: CASSMTRGNNEQFF. In DNA, the CDR3 is TGTGCCAGCAGCATGACAAGGGGGAACAATGAGCAGTTCTTC.

The gene calls are TRBV9 and TRBJ2-7, with 7 bases that match TRBD2. Germline CDR1 and CDR2: SGDLS and YYNGEE. This CDR3 spans 15 amino acids. V gave up 4 bases and J gave up 2 bases; unmatched junction bases: 9. The CDR3 bases are TGTGCCAGCAGCCCCAGGGAGGGCGAAGCCTACGAGCAGTACTTC. Its translation is CASSPREGEAYEQYF.

In the case of this clone: Germline and junction disagree at one end, which may indicate a read error. The CDR3 DNA sequence: TGTGCCAGCAGCTTGGTTACTAGCGGGAGTGGAGACAATGAGCTGTTCTTC. As protein: CASSLVTSGSGDNELFF. The chain couples TRBV5-6 to TRBJ2-1, with 11 bases lining up with TRBD2. The length of the CDR3 is 17 residues. Germline CDR1 is SGHDT and CDR2 is YYEEEE.

This clone was seen repeatedly, ten times or more. This rearrangement joins TRBV4-1 to TRBJ1-2, with 7 bases identical to TRBD1. J lost 4 bases, V lost 4 bases, and 15 bases had no gene match. This CDR3 spans 17 amino acids. Germline V gene data show CDR1 as MGHRA and CDR2 as YSYEKL. The CDR3 sequence is CASSRTGAQATGYGYTF. The CDR3 DNA is TGCGCCAGCAGCCGAACAGGGGCCCAGGCCACAGGCTATGGCTACACCTTC.

This clone was counted between two and nine times. The genes are TRBV6-6 and TRBJ2-2, with 12 bases fitting TRBD1. The CDR3 extends over 18 amino acids. Germline loops: CDR1 MNHNY, CDR2 SVGAGI (reference sequence). The J segment lost 7 bases and the V segment lost 4 bases, leaving 13 bases of the junction unmatched. The CDR3 nucleotides are TGTGCCAGCAGTTGCTCGATCGGGACAGGGGGCTTTGGCGGGGAGCTGTTTTTT. As protein: CASSCSIGTGGFGGELFF.

This clone is medium-sized in the sample. V is TRBV27 and J is TRBJ2-7; D is uncertain. CDR1 is MNHEY, CDR2 SMNVEV, per germline (reference sequence). V dropped 5 bases and J dropped 0 bases, with 14 bases sitting between them. CDR3 length: 15 residues. For the CDR3, the DNA is TGTGCCAGCAGTCGAACTATATTCGGCTCCTACGAGCAGTACTTC. It codes for CASSRTIFGSYEQYF.

This chain joins TRBV14 and TRBJ2-3; D is undetermined. Germline loops: CDR1 SGHDN, CDR2 FVKESK. The CDR3 runs to 15 residues. Trimming took off 5 bases at V and 8 bases at J, with 20 bases between the two ends. For the CDR3, the DNA is TGTGCCAGCAGCTATTCGGGTAATCCAACTCGTACGCAGTATTTT. It encodes CASSYSGNPTRTQYF.

This clone was counted ten times or more. V and J are TRBV19 and TRBJ1-2; D unresolved. Germline V gene sequence: CDR1 LNHDA, CDR2 SQIVND (reference sequence). The V and J ends lost 0 bases and 4 bases respectively, with 9 bases between them. This CDR3 comprises 14 residues. The CDR3 here is CASSIDVRVYGYTF. In DNA, the CDR3 is TGTGCCAGTAGTATAGATGTGCGGGTCTATGGCTACACCTTC.

In this sample, this clone turned up many times. The chain employs TRBV12-3 or TRBV12-4 and TRBJ2-5, with 8 bases identical to TRBD1. The CDR3 consists of 14 residues. The trim removed 5 bases at V and 2 bases at J, leaving 4 bases unmatched. As DNA, the CDR3 is TGTGCCAGCAGTAGAGGGACAGGTCAAGAGACCCAGTACTTC. Translation: CASSRGTGQETQYF.

Only a few counts were recorded for this clone. The rearrangement links TRBV6-4 to TRBJ1-2; weak D call: TRBD1 (6 bases). The V gene's germline CDR1 is MRHNA and CDR2 SNTAGT. The CDR3 has 14 residues. Deletions cut 6 bases from V and 7 bases from J, with 18 bases between. The CDR3 nucleotides are TGTGCCAGCAGCTTGGGTGGGGGGCTCGGTGGCTACACCTTC. Residues: CASSLGGGLGGYTF.

This clone was detected many times. V usage is TRBV10-2 and J usage is TRBJ1-1; TRBD1 might be the D (5 bases). The germline CDR1 and CDR2 sequences are WSHSY and SAAADI. Trimming removed 6 bases from V and 0 bases from J, with 8 bases in between. This CDR3 region has 13 residues. In DNA, the CDR3 is TGCGCCAGCAGACAGGTTATGAACACTGAAGCTTTCTTT. It encodes CASRQVMNTEAFF.

This chain connects TRBV5-1 to TRBJ1-1; the D gene is possibly TRBD1 (5 bases). V shed 7 bases and J shed 2 bases, with 15 bases lying between them. CDR3 length: 14 residues. Germline CDR1 and CDR2: SGHRS and YFSETQ. This CDR3 reads CASDIPGTNTEAFF. In DNA, the CDR3 is TGCGCCAGCGATATACCAGGGACTAACACTGAAGCTTTCTTT.

The gene calls are TRBV7-6 and TRBJ2-7; TRBD2 might be the D (6 bases). The ends were cut back, 7 bases at V and 0 bases at J, with 16 bases in the middle. The CDR3 covers 15 residues. The V gene's germline CDR1 is SGHVS and CDR2 FNYEAQ. The CDR3 reads CASTATCGISYEQYF. The CDR3 DNA reads TGTGCCAGCACCGCTACCTGCGGGATCTCCTACGAGCAGTACTTC.

This rearrangement joins TRBV30 to TRBJ1-1, with no clear D. The CDR3 spans 13 residues. Germline V gives CDR1 GTSNPN, CDR2 SVGIG (reference sequence). V dropped 2 bases and J dropped 2 bases, with 9 bases sitting between them. The CDR3 DNA sequence: TGTGCCTGGAGTTTAGAGGGAAACACTGAAGCTTTCTTT. Its protein product is CAWSLEGNTEAFF.

Within the sample, this clone is medium-sized. This chain joins TRBV19 and TRBJ1-2; no clear D. V lost 4 bases to trimming and J lost 7 bases, with 19 bases between them. From germline, CDR1 is LNHDA and CDR2 SQIVND (reference sequence). The CDR3 extends over 15 amino acids. In nucleotides, the CDR3 is TGTGCCAGTAGTAAACCCCGCCTTCGGGTAAGTGGCTACACCTTC. The encoded protein is CASSKPRLRVSGYTF.

This clone was seen ten or more times. Germline and junction disagree at one end, which may indicate a read error. The chain employs TRBV7-7 and TRBJ2-2, with D possibly called TRBD1 or TRBD2 (6 bases each). The germline V gene encodes CDR1 SSHAT and CDR2 FNYEAQ (reference sequence). CDR3 length: 15 residues. CDR3 sequence reads: CASSLEGANTGELFF. The CDR3 DNA is TGTGCTAGCAGCTTGGAGGGGGCGAACACCGGGGAGCTGTTTTTT.

In its sample, this clone was seen many times. This chain uses TRBV6-4 with TRBJ2-6; D ambiguous. Germline V lookup: CDR1 MRHNA, CDR2 SNTAGT. V lost 2 bases and J 0 bases, leaving 5 bases between the germline ends. The CDR3 covers 15 residues. CDR3 loop: CASSDSRSGANVLTF. Written as DNA, the CDR3 is TGTGCCAGCAGTGACAGTCGCTCTGGGGCCAACGTCCTGACTTTC.